The entry that follows covers one T cell receptor beta chain sequence. The antigen is undetermined. The repertoire was sequenced with immunoSEQ multiplex PCR; TCRdb's copy has only in-frame clones and lacks some. Of about 2,400 clones in the sample, about 42% are singletons; the top ten hold 7% to 8.5%. The sample belongs to a study of Tregs in tolerant kidney transplant recipients. V dropped 7 bases and J dropped 6; count of bases not matched to a gene: 18. Germline CDR1 is SGHTA and CDR2 is FQGNSA. The CDR3 has 17 amino acids. This TCR was sampled from a human donor in good health. Sequencing input: Tregs from blood cultured with allogeneic cells. The V and J genes are TRBV7-2 and TRBJ2-3; 8 nucleotides agree with TRBD2. The CDR3 nucleotides are TGTGCCAGCACCGCAAAACCGGGACTAGTCAGTTCCGATACGCAGTATTTT. Encoded protein: CASTAKPGLVSSDTQYF.